The rows below give T cell receptor beta chains drawn from one sample of a study of T cell responses to AZD1222 COVID-19 vaccine. Repertoires were generated with immunoSEQ multiplex PCR, while TCRdb's copy carries only in-frame clones and drops some. The sample comprises under 200,000 clones, 92% of which are singletons, and roughly 4.5% rests with the top ten. Material: peripheral blood, obtained on day 0 of MenACWY control vaccination. The receptors were gathered from an adult in good health. CDR3s include the opening cysteine and the closing phenylalanine or tryptophan. A D gene is named only where the DNA matches it firmly. The listing skips clone size in some rows; elsewhere it reads once, few, many or a size class.

D	size	V	J	CDR3	DNA
NA	NA	TRBV2	TRBJ2-5	CASTMVRETQYF	TGTGCCAGCACTATGGTTCGAGAGACCCAGTACTTC
TRBD2	NA	TRBV28	TRBJ2-3	CASTPSGLAGGPGTDTQYF	TGTGCCAGCACCCCAAGCGGACTAGCGGGAGGGCCAGGCACAGATACGCAGTATTTT
NA	NA	TRBV7-7	TRBJ2-2	CASSLGPYSGELFF	TGTGCTAGCAGCCTGGGGCCTTATTCCGGGGAGCTGTTTTTT
NA	few	TRBV2	TRBJ2-5	CATSDSEETQYF	TGTGCCACCTCGGATAGCGAAGAGACCCAGTACTTC
NA	NA	TRBV18	TRBJ2-2	CASSGRQRSTGELFF	TGTGCCAGCTCAGGCCGACAGCGAAGCACCGGGGAGCTGTTTTTT
NA	NA	TRBV19	TRBJ1-6	CASRLPAGQGGNSPLHF	TGTGCCAGTAGGCTTCCGGCTGGGCAGGGAGGTAATTCACCCCTCCACTTT
TRBD1	NA	TRBV7-9	TRBJ2-7	CASSFQGQSPSYEQYF	TGTGCCAGCAGCTTCCAGGGACAGAGTCCCTCCTACGAGCAGTACTTC
TRBD2	NA	TRBV3-1/TRBV3-2	TRBJ2-1	CASSQVLAGVPNEQFF	TGTGCCAGCAGCCAAGTGCTAGCGGGAGTTCCCAATGAGCAGTTCTTC
NA	NA	TRBV5-1	TRBJ1-1	CASRGENTEAFF	TGCGCCAGCAGGGGGGAGAACACTGAAGCTTTCTTT
NA	NA	TRBV5-1	TRBJ1-2	CASSLDPGANYGYTF	TGCGCCAGCAGCTTGGATCCAGGGGCTAACTATGGCTACACCTTC
TRBD2	once	TRBV19	TRBJ2-6	CASSVYSGSSTGANVLTF	TGTGCCAGTAGTGTTTATAGCGGGAGTAGTACCGGGGCCAACGTCCTGACTTTC
NA	NA	TRBV27	TRBJ2-2	CASTAWGRITGELFF	TGTGCCAGCACCGCTTGGGGACGGATCACCGGGGAGCTGTTTTTT
NA	NA	TRBV2	TRBJ1-6	CASSETSGRGGSPLHF	TGTGCCAGCAGTGAAACCTCGGGCAGGGGCGGATCACCCCTCCACTTT
NA	NA	TRBV6-4	TRBJ2-3	CASSARDTRTDTQYF	TGTGCCAGCAGCGCCAGGGACACCCGCACAGATACGCAGTATTTT
NA	NA	TRBV18	TRBJ1-5	CASSEEGHSNQPQHF	TGTGCCAGCTCGGAGGAGGGCCATAGCAATCAGCCCCAGCATTTT
NA	few	TRBV24-1	TRBJ2-2	CATSDLQGRDTGELFF	TGTGCCACCAGTGATTTGCAGGGGAGGGACACCGGGGAGCTGTTTTTT
NA	once	TRBV7-3	TRBJ2-1	CASSLWGEYNEQFF	TGTGCCAGCAGCCTTTGGGGAGAATACAATGAGCAGTTCTTC
NA	NA	TRBV2	TRBJ1-1	CASRATGTRGAFF	TGTGCCAGCAGGGCAACCGGGACTCGAGGAGCTTTCTTT
NA	NA	TRBV7-9	TRBJ1-1	CASSLASGWNTEAFF	TGTGCCAGCAGCTTAGCATCGGGGTGGAACACTGAAGCTTTCTTT
NA	NA	TRBV30	TRBJ1-2	CAWSVGRGDGYTF	TGTGCCTGGAGTGTAGGGAGGGGAGATGGCTACACCTTC
TRBD2	NA	TRBV6-1	TRBJ2-1	CASSEPRGRVYNEQFF	TGTGCCAGCAGTGAACCGCGCGGGAGGGTTTACAATGAGCAGTTCTTC
NA	NA	TRBV27	TRBJ1-1	CASSFPGASTEAFF	TGTGCCAGCAGTTTTCCAGGGGCGAGCACTGAAGCTTTCTTT
NA	NA	TRBV30	TRBJ2-1	CAWSSGPSSYNEQFF	TGTGCCTGGAGCTCGGGGCCTAGCTCCTACAATGAGCAGTTCTTC
NA	NA	TRBV6-5	TRBJ1-1	CASSYSFSGTNTEAFF	TGTGCCAGCAGTTACTCGTTCTCGGGAACGAACACTGAAGCTTTCTTT
NA	NA	TRBV30	TRBJ1-1	CAWSGTLNTEAFF	TGTGCCTGGAGTGGGACACTGAACACTGAAGCTTTCTTT
NA	NA	TRBV19	TRBJ2-1	CASSIGAGYNEQFF	TGTGCCAGTAGTATTGGGGCAGGCTACAATGAGCAGTTCTTC
NA	NA	TRBV7-2	TRBJ2-3	CASSLAGEPTDTQYF	TGTGCCAGCAGCTTAGCGGGAGAGCCCACAGATACGCAGTATTTT
NA	once	TRBV11-1	TRBJ2-1	CASSSPIPPNEQFF	TGTGCCAGCAGCTCCCCCATACCACCCAATGAGCAGTTCTTC
NA	NA	TRBV5-5	TRBJ2-5	CASSLFVQSQETQYF	TGTGCCAGCAGCTTGTTCGTACAGTCCCAAGAGACCCAGTACTTC
TRBD1	NA	TRBV5-6	TRBJ1-2	CASSLGVAVDRGFGYTF	TGTGCCAGCAGCTTGGGGGTGGCGGTGGACAGGGGCTTTGGCTACACCTTC
NA	once	TRBV6-4	TRBJ2-3	CASSDWNAPRTDTQYF	TGTGCCAGCAGTGACTGGAATGCGCCTCGCACAGATACGCAGTATTTT
NA	NA	TRBV4-2	TRBJ2-5	CASSLGSQETQYF	TGTGCCAGCAGCCTAGGCAGCCAAGAGACCCAGTACTTC
NA	NA	TRBV5-1	TRBJ2-3	CASSTGTGDTQYF	TGCGCCAGCAGCACCGGGACCGGGGATACGCAGTATTTT
NA	NA	TRBV11-2	TRBJ2-7	CASSLAPDKTYEQYF	TGTGCCAGCAGCTTAGCCCCAGACAAGACCTACGAGCAGTACTTC